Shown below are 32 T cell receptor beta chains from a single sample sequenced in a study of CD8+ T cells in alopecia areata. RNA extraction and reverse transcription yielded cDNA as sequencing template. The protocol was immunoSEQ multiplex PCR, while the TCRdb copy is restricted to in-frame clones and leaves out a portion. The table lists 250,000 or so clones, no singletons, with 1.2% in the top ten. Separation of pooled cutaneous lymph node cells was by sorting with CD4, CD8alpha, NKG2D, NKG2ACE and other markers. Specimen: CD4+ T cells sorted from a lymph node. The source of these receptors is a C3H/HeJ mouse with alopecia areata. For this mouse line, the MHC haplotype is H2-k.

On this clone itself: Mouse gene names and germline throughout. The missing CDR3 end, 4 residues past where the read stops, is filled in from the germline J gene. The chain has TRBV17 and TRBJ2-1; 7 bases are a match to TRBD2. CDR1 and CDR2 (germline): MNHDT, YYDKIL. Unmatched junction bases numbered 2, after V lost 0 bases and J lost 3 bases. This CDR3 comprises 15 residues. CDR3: CASSRDLGVYAEQFF. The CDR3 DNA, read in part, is TGTGCTAGCAGTAGAGATCTGGGGGTCTATGCT.

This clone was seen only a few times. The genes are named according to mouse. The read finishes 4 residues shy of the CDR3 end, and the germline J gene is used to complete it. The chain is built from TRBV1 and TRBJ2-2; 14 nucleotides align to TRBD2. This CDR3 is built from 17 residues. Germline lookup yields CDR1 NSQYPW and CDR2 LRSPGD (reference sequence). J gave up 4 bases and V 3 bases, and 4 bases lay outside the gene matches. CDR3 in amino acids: CTCSAGTGGATTGQLYF. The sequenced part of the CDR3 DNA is TGCACCTGCAGTGCCGGGACTGGGGGGGCGACCACCGGG.

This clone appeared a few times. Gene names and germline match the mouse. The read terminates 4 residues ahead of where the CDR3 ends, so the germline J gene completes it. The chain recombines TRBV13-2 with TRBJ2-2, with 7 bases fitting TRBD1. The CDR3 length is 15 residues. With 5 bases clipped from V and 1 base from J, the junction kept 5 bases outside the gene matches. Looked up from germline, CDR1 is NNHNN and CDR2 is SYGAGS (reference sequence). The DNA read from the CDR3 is TGTGCCAGCGGGCGGGACAGACAAAACACCGGG. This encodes CASGRDRQNTG. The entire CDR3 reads CASGRDRQNTGQLYF.

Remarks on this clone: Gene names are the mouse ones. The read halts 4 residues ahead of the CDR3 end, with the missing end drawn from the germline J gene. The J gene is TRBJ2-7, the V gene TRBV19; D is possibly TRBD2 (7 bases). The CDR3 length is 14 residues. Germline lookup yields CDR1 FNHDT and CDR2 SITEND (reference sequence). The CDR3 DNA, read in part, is TGTGCCAGCAGTACATCTGGGGGCCCGTAT. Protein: CASSTSGGPY. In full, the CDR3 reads CASSTSGGPYEQYF.

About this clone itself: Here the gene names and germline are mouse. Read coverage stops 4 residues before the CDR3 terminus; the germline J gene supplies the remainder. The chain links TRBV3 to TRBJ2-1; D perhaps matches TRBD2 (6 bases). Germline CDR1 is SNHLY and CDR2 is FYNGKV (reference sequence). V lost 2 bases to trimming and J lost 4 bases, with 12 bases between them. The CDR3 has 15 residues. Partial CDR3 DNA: TGTGCCAGCAGCTTACCTGGGGAGAAGTATGCT. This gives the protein CASSLPGEKYA. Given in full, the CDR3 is CASSLPGEKYAEQFF.

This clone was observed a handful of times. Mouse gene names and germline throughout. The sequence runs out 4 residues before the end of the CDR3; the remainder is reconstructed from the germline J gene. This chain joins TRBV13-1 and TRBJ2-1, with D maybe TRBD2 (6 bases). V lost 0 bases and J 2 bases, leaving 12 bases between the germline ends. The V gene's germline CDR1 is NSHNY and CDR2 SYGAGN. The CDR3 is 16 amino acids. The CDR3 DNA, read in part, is TGTGCCAGCAGTGATGCATGGGGGAGGGACTATGCT. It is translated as CASSDAWGRDYA. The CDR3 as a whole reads CASSDAWGRDYAEQFF.

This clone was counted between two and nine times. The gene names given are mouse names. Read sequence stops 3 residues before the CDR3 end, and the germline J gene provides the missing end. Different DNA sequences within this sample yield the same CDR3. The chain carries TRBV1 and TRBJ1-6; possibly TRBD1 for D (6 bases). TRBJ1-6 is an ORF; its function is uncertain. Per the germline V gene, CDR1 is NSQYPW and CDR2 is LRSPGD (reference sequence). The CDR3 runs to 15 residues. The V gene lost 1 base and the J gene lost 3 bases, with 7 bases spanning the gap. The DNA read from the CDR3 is TGCACCTGCAGTGCAGGAGGGGGCTATAATTCGCCC. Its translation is CTCSAGGGYNSP. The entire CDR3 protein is CTCSAGGGYNSPLYF.

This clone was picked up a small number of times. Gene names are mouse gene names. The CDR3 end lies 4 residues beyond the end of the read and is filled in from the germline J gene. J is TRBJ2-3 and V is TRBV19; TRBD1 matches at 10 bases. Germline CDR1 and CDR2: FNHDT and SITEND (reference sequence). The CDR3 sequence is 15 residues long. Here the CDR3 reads CASSIDRGLGETLYF. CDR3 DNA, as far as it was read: TGTGCCAGCAGTATCGACAGGGGGCTAGGAGAA. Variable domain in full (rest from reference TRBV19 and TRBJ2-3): GGIITQTPKFLIGQEGQKLTLKCQQNFNHDTMYWYRQDSGKGLRLIYYSITENDLQKGDLSEGYDASREKKSSFSLTVTSAQKNEMAVFLCASSIDRGLGETLYFGSGTRLTVL.

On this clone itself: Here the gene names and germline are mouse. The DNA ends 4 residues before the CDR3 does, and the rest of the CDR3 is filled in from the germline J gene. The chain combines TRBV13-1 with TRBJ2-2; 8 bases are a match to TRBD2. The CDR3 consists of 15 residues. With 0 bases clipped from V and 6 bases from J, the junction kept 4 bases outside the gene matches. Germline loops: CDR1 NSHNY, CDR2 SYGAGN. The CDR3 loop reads CASSDGGGAAGQLYF. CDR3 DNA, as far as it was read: TGTGCCAGCAGTGATGGGGGGGGCGCGGCCGGG.

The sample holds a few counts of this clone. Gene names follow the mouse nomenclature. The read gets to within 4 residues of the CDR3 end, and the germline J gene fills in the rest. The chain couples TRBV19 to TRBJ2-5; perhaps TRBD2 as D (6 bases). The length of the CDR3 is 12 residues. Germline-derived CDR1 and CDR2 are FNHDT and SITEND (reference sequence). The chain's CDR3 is CASSLWGDTQYF. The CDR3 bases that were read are TGTGCCAGCAGCCTCTGGGGAGAC.

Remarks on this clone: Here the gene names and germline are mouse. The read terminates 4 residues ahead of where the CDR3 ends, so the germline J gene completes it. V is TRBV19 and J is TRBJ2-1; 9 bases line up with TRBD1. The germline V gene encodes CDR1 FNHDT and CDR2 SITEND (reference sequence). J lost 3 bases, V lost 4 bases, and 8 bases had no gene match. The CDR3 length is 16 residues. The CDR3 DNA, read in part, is TGTGCCAGCAGTCCTCAAGACAGGGGGGGCTATGCT. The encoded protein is CASSPQDRGGYA. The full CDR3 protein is CASSPQDRGGYAEQFF.

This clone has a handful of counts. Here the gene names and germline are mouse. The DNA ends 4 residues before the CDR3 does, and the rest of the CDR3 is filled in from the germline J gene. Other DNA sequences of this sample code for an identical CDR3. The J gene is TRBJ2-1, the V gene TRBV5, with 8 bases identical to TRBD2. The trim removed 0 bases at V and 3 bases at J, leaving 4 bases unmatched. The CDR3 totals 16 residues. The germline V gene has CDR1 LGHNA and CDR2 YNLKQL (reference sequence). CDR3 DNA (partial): TGTGCCAGCAGCCAAGAGGGGGGGGGCGCCTATGCT. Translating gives CASSQEGGGAYA. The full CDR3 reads CASSQEGGGAYAEQFF.

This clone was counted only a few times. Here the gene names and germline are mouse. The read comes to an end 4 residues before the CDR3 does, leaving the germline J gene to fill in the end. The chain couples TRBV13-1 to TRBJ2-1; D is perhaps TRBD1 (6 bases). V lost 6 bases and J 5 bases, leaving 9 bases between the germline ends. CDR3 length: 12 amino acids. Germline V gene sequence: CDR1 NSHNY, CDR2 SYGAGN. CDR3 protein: CASKDRDAEQFF. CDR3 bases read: TGTGCCAGCAAGGACAGAGATGCT.

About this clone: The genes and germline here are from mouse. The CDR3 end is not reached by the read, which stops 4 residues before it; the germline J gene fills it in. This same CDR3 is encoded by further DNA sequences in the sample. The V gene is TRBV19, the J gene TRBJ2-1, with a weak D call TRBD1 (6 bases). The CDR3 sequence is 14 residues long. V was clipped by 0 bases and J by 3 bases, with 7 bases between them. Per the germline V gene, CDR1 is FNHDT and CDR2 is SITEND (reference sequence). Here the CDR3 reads CASSIGTVYAEQFF. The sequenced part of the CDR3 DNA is TGTGCCAGCAGTATAGGGACAGTCTATGCT.

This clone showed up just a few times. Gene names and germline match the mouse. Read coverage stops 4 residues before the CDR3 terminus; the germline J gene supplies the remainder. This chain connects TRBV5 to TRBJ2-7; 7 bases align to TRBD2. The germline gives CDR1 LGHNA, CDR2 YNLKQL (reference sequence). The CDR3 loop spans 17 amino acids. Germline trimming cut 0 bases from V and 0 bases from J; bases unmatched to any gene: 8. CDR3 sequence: CASSQDPGLGVSYEQYF. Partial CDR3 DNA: TGTGCCAGCAGCCAAGATCCCGGGCTGGGGGTCTCCTAT.

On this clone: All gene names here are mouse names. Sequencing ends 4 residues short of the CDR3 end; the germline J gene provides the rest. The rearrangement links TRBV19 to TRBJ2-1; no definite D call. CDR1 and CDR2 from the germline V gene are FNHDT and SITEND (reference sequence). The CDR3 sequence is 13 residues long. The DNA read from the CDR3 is TGTGCCAGCAGTATCCGAGGGTGGGCT. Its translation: CASSIRGWA. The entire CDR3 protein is CASSIRGWAEQFF.

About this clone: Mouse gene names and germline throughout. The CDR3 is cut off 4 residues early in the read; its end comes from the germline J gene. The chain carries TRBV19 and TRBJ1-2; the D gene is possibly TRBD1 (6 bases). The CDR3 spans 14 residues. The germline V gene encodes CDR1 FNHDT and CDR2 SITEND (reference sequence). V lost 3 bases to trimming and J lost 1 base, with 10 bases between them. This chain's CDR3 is CASSNGQINSDYTF. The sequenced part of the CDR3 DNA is TGTGCCAGCAGTAATGGACAGATAAACTCC.

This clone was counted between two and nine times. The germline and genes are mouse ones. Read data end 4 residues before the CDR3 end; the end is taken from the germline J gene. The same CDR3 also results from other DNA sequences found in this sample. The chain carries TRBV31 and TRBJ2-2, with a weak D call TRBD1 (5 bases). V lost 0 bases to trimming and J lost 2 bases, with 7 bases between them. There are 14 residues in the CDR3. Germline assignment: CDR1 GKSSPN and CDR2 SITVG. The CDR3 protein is CAWSLRGNTGQLYF. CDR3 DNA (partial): TGTGCCTGGAGTCTGAGGGGTAACACCGGG.

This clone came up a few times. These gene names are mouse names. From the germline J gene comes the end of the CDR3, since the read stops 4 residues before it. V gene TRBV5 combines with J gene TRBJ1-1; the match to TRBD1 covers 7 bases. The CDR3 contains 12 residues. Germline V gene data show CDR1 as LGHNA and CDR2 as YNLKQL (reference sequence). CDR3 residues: CASSQRDREVFF. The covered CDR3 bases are TGTGCCAGCAGCCAGCGGGACAGA.

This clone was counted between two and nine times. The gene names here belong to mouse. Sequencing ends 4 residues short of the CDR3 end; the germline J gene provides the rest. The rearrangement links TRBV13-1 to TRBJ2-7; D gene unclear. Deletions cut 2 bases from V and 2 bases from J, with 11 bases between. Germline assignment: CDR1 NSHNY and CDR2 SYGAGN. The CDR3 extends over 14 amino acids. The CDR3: CASSDPWSPYEQYF. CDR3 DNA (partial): TGTGCCAGCAGTGACCCCTGGTCTCCCTAT.

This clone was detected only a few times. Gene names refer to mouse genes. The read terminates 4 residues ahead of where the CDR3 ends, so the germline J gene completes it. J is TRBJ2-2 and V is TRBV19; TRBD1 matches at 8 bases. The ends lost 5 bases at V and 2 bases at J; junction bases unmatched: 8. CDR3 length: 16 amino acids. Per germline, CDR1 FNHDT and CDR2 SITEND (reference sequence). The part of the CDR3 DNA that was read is TGTGCCAGCAGCCCCCAGGGGGCGCAGAACACCGGG. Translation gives CASSPQGAQNTG. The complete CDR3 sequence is CASSPQGAQNTGQLYF.

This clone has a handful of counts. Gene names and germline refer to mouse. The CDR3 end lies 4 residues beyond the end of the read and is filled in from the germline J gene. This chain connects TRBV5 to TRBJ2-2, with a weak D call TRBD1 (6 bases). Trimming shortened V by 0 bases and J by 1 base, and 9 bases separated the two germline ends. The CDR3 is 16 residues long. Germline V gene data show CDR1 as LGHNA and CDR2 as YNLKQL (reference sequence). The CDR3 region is CASSQDHRENTGQLYF. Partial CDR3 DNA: TGTGCCAGCAGCCAAGACCACAGGGAAAACACCGGG.

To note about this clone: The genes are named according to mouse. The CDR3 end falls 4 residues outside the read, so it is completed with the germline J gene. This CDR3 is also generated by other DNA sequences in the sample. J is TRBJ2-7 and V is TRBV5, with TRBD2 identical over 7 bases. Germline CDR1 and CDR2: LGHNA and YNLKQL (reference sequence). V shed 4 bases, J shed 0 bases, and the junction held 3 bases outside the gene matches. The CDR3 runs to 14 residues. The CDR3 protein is CASSPLGDSYEQYF. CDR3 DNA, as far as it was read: TGTGCCAGCAGCCCCCTGGGGGACTCCTAT.

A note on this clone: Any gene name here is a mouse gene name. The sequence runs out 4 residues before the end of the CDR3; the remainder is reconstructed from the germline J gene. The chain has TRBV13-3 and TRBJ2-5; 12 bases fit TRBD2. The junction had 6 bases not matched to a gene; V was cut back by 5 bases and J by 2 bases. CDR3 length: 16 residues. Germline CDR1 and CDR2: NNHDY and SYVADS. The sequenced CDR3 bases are TGTGCCAGCAGCCCCCGACTGGGGGGGCCCCAAGAC. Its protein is CASSPRLGGPQD. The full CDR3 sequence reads CASSPRLGGPQDTQYF.

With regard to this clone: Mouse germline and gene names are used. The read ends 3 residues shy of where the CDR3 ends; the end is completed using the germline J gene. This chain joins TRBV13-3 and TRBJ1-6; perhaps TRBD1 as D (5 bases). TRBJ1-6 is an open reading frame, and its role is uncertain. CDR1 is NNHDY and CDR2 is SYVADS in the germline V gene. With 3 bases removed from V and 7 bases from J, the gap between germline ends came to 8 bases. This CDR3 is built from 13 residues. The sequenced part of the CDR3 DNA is TGTGCCAGCAGTGTCGCAGGGAATTCGCCC. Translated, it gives CASSVAGNSP. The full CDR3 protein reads CASSVAGNSPLYF.

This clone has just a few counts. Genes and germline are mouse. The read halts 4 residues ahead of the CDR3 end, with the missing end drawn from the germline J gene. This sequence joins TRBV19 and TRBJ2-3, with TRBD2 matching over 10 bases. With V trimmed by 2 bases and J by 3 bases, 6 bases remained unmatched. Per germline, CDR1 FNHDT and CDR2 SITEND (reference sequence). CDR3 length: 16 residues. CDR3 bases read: TGTGCCAGCAGTATCTCTGGGGGGGCCGGCGCAGAA. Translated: CASSISGGAGAE. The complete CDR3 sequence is CASSISGGAGAETLYF. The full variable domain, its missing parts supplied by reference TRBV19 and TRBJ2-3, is GGIITQTPKFLIGQEGQKLTLKCQQNFNHDTMYWYRQDSGKGLRLIYYSITENDLQKGDLSEGYDASREKKSSFSLTVTSAQKNEMAVFLCASSISGGAGAETLYFGSGTRLTVL.

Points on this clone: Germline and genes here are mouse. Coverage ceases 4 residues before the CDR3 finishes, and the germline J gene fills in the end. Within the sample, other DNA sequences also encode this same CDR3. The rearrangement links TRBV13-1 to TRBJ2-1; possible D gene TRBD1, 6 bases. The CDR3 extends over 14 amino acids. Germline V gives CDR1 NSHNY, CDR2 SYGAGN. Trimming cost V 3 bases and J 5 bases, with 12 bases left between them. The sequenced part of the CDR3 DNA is TGTGCCAGCAGTGCTCAGGGGCTGGATGCT. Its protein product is CASSAQGLDA. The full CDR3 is CASSAQGLDAEQFF.

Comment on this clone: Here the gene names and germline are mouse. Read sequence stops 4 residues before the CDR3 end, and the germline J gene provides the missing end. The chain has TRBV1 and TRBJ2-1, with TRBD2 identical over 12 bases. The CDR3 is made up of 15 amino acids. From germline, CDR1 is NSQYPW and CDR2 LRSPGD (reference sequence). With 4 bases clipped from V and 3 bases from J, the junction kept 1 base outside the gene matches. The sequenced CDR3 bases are TGCACCTGCAGTGGGACTGGGGGGGGCTATGCT. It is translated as CTCSGTGGGYA. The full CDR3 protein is CTCSGTGGGYAEQFF.

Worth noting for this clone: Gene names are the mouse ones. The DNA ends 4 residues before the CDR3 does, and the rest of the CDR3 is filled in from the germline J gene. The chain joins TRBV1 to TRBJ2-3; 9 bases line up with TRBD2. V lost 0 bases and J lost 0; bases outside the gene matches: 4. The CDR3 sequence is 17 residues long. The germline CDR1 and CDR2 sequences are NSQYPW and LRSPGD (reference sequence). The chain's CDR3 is CTCSADEGLGSAETLYF. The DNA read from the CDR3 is TGCACCTGCAGTGCAGATGAGGGACTGGGTAGTGCAGAA.

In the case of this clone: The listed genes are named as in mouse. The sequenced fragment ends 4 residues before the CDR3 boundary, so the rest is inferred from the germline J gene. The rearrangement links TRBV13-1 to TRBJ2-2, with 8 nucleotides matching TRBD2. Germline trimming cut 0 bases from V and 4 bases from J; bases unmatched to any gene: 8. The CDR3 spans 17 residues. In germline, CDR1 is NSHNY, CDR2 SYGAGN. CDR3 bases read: TGTGCCAGCAGTGATGAGCCGGGGGGGCGCACCACCGGG. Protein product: CASSDEPGGRTTG. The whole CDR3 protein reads CASSDEPGGRTTGQLYF.

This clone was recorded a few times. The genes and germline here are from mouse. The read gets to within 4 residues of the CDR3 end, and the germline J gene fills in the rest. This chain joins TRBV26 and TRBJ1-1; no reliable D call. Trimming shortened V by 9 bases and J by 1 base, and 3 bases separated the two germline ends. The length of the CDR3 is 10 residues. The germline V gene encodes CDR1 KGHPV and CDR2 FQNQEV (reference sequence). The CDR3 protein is CARGNTEVFF. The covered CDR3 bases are TGTGCCAGAGGGAACACA.

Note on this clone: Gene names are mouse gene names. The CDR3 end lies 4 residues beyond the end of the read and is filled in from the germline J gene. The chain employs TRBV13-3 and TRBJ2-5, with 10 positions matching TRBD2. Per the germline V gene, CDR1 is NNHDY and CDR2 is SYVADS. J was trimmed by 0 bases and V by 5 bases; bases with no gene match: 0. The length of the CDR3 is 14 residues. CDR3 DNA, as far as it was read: TGTGCCAGCAGGGACTGGGGGAACCAAGAC. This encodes CASRDWGNQD. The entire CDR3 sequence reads CASRDWGNQDTQYF. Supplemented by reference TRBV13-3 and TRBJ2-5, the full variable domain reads EAAVTQSPRSKVAVTGGKVTLSCHQTNNHDYMYWYRQDTGHGLRLIHYSYVADSTEKGDIPDGYKASRPSQENFSLILELASLSQTAVYFCASRDWGNQDTQYFGPGTRLLVL.